Following are 29 T cell receptor beta chains from one sample sequenced in a study of shared clonotypes between healthy human individuals. Generated by immunoSEQ multiplex PCR, the TCRdb table keeps only in-frame clones and is missing some. The sample contains 2 million to 2.5 million clones, approximately 93% of which appear only once. Sequenced input: naive CD4+ T cells from PBMCs. As to subset: CD45RA+ positively selected. These receptors were obtained from a man aged 18 to 29 in good health. Some clones in this sample may be carry-over from other donors' samples.

The chain employs TRBV2 and TRBJ1-5, with 7 bases that match TRBD1. CDR1 is SNHLY and CDR2 is FYNNEI in the germline V gene. The CDR3 has 15 residues. V was clipped by 7 bases and J by 1 base; unmatched bases: 7. Here the CDR3 DNA reads TGTGCCAGCAAATCAAGGGGGCGAAGCAATCAGCCCCAGCATTTT. Protein product: CASKSRGRSNQPQHF.

In regard to this clone: The sample holds other DNA sequences that translate to the same CDR3. This sequence joins TRBV28 and TRBJ2-7; 10 bases fit TRBD1. Germline values: CDR1 MDHEN, CDR2 SYDVKM. V dropped 6 bases and J dropped 6; count of bases not matched to a gene: 11. The CDR3 length is 15 residues. CDR3 residues: CASSPPGDRGAEQYF. The CDR3 region has the DNA TGTGCCAGCAGCCCCCCCGGGGACAGGGGAGCCGAGCAGTACTTC.

V usage is TRBV25-1 and J usage is TRBJ1-1; D unresolved. Germline lookup yields CDR1 MGHDK and CDR2 SYGVNS. This CDR3 has 14 residues. Trimming stripped 3 bases from V and 4 bases from J, with 12 bases between. The CDR3 protein is CASSELGKGTEAFF. For the CDR3, the DNA is TGTGCCAGCAGTGAGTTGGGGAAGGGCACTGAAGCTTTCTTT.

The J gene is TRBJ2-3, the V gene TRBV5-1; 12 nucleotides line up with TRBD2. The ends lost 2 bases at V and 4 bases at J; junction bases unmatched: 11. CDR1 SGHRS and CDR2 YFSETQ come from the germline V gene. The CDR3 is made up of 18 amino acids. CDR3 residues: CASSLRASGRAVADTQYF. The CDR3 bases are TGCGCCAGCAGCTTAAGGGCTAGCGGGAGGGCCGTGGCAGATACGCAGTATTTT.

J is TRBJ2-7 and V is TRBV5-8, with D possibly TRBD2 on 6 matching bases. V lost 0 bases and J 2 bases, leaving 21 bases between the germline ends. Germline V gives CDR1 SGHTS, CDR2 YDEGEE. The CDR3 sequence is 18 residues long. CDR3 sequence: CASSLGLGHLPRAYEQYF. The DNA for the CDR3 is TGTGCCAGCAGCTTGGGACTAGGCCACCTCCCAAGAGCCTACGAGCAGTACTTC.

This chain joins TRBV6-5 and TRBJ1-5; perhaps TRBD1 as D (5 bases). CDR3 length equals 15 residues. Trimming left V 6 bases short and J 1 base short, with 13 bases between. In germline, CDR1 is MNHEY, CDR2 SVGAGI. Written as DNA, the CDR3 is TGTGCCAGCAGCACGGACAAAATAAGCAATCAGCCCCAGCATTTT. This codes for CASSTDKISNQPQHF.

This chain uses TRBV6-1 with TRBJ1-5, with D uncertain. CDR3 size: 15 residues. V lost 4 bases to trimming and J lost 3 bases, with 13 bases between them. Germline values: CDR1 MNHNS, CDR2 SASEGT. This CDR3 reads CASSALWVLNQPQHF. Here the CDR3 DNA reads TGTGCCAGCAGTGCGCTGTGGGTTCTCAATCAGCCCCAGCATTTT.

V gene TRBV30 combines with J gene TRBJ2-2, with 8 nucleotides matching TRBD2. The CDR3 totals 18 residues. CDR1 and CDR2 from the germline V gene are GTSNPN and SVGIG (reference sequence). J gave up 0 bases and V 0 bases, and 9 bases lay outside the gene matches. The CDR3 DNA sequence: TGTGCCTGGAGTGTGAGTTCGGGAGGGTGGGCGAACACCGGGGAGCTGTTTTTT. Translated: CAWSVSSGGWANTGELFF.

The chain couples TRBV30 to TRBJ1-2; no firm D call. Trimming took 5 bases from V and 2 from J, leaving 9 bases between them. CDR1 GTSNPN and CDR2 SVGIG come from the germline V gene (reference sequence). CDR3 length: 12 residues. CDR3 loop: CAWRFRNYGYTF. The CDR3 DNA reads as TGTGCCTGGCGTTTCCGAAACTATGGCTACACCTTC. The full variable domain, with the rest looked up from reference TRBV30 and TRBJ1-2, is SQTIHQWPATLVQPVGSPLSLECTVEGTSNPNLYWYRQAAGRGLQLLFYSVGIGQISSEVPQNLSASRPQDRQFILSSKKLLLSDSGFYLCAWRFRNYGYTFGSGTRLTVV.

This chain joins TRBV20-1 and TRBJ2-7; D is undetermined. Germline V CDR1 and CDR2: DFQATT, SNEGSKA (reference sequence). The CDR3 runs 11 residues. V gave up 2 bases and J gave up 4 bases, with 6 bases separating them. The CDR3 DNA reads TGCAGTGCTAGATCTCGGTACGAGCAGTACTTC. Its protein is CSARSRYEQYF.

V is TRBV5-8 and J is TRBJ1-5; D possibly corresponds to TRBD1 (6 bases). The V end was cut by 5 bases, the J end by 4 bases, with 25 bases between. Germline V lookup: CDR1 SGHTS, CDR2 YDEGEE. The CDR3 extends over 18 amino acids. The CDR3 sequence: CASRNHEAGAMGNQPQHF. CDR3 nucleotide sequence: TGTGCCAGCAGGAACCATGAGGCAGGGGCTATGGGGAATCAGCCCCAGCATTTT.

The chain joins TRBV7-2 to TRBJ1-1; D unclear. The CDR3 spans 14 residues. Germline-derived CDR1 and CDR2 are SGHTA and FQGNSA. The germline V and J ends were trimmed by 1 base and 3 bases, with 9 bases remaining between them. CDR3: CASSLDGRYTEAFF. CDR3 nucleotide sequence: TGTGCCAGCAGCTTAGATGGCAGGTACACTGAAGCTTTCTTT.

The chain joins TRBV6-6 to TRBJ2-7; D unclear. The CDR3 length is 12 residues. V shed 8 bases and J shed 5 bases, with 13 bases lying between them. CDR1 is MNHNY and CDR2 is SVGAGI in the germline V gene (reference sequence). The DNA of the CDR3 is TGTGCCAGCTCTCCTCTGGGTCACGAGCAGTACTTC. Its translation: CASSPLGHEQYF.

With regard to this clone: The sample holds other DNA sequences that translate to the same CDR3. The V gene is TRBV18, the J gene TRBJ1-2; D unresolved. The ends were cut back, 3 bases at V and 2 bases at J, with 13 bases in the middle. This CDR3 contains 15 residues. Germline CDR1 is KGHSH and CDR2 is LQKENI. CDR3: CASSPETSTNYGYTF. CDR3 bases: TGTGCCAGCTCACCGGAGACCTCCACAAACTATGGCTACACCTTC.

In this sample, this clone turned up once. The CDR3 reads CASSYLAGGFGYTF. As DNA, the CDR3 is TGTGCCAGCAGTTATTTGGCCGGGGGCTTTGGCTACACCTTC. The gene calls are TRBV6-5 and TRBJ1-2; perhaps TRBD1 as D (6 bases). Germline-derived CDR1 and CDR2 are MNHEY and SVGAGI. The CDR3 has 14 amino acids. V lost 3 bases and J 7 bases, leaving 15 bases between the germline ends.

This clone has just a few counts. The V call is TRBV7-9, the J call TRBJ1-1; D remains unclear. V was trimmed by 3 bases and J by 3 bases, leaving 5 bases between them. The CDR3 has 12 residues. Germline loops: CDR1 SEHNR, CDR2 FQNEAQ (reference sequence). The CDR3 DNA reads TGTGCCAGCAGCTTTCAAGACACTGAAGCTTTCTTT. Translated: CASSFQDTEAFF.

The chain has TRBV2 and TRBJ2-7; 7 positions agree with TRBD1. The CDR3 loop spans 11 amino acids. CDR1 is SNHLY and CDR2 is FYNNEI in the germline V gene. The V and J ends lost 11 bases and 6 bases, in that order; junction bases with no gene match: 7. The CDR3 protein is CAGGQYFEQYF. The CDR3 DNA reads as TGTGCCGGGGGACAGTATTTCGAGCAGTACTTC.

As to this clone: The sample has other DNA sequences that encode this CDR3 too. The chain couples TRBV28 to TRBJ1-2, with D possibly being TRBD1 (5 bases). The CDR3 sequence is 14 residues long. Germline CDR1 reads MDHEN; CDR2 reads SYDVKM. With 4 bases removed from V and 4 bases from J, the gap between germline ends came to 13 bases. CDR3 sequence reads: CASSSPPGPYGYTF. Written as DNA, the CDR3 is TGTGCCAGCAGTTCCCCCCCGGGGCCCTATGGCTACACCTTC.

V and J are TRBV6-1 and TRBJ2-5; possibly TRBD1 or TRBD2 for D (5 bases each). Germline loops: CDR1 MNHNS, CDR2 SASEGT. This CDR3 comprises 14 residues. Trimming took off 3 bases at V and 1 base at J, with 9 bases between the two ends. Written as DNA, the CDR3 is TGTGCCAGCAGTGAGGGGACGCTCCAAGAGACCCAGTACTTC. Translation gives CASSEGTLQETQYF.

As concerns this clone: The sample has other DNA sequences that encode this CDR3 too. The V and J genes are TRBV6-5 and TRBJ2-3, with D perhaps assigned TRBD1 or TRBD2 (5 bases each). Germline assignment: CDR1 MNHEY and CDR2 SVGAGI. This CDR3 spans 14 amino acids. The ends were cut back, 5 bases at V and 0 bases at J, with 9 bases in the middle. The CDR3 nucleotides read TGTGCCAGCAGTACAAGGGACAGCACAGATACGCAGTATTTT. This encodes CASSTRDSTDTQYF.

The genes are TRBV28 and TRBJ1-1; the D gene is possibly TRBD1 (5 bases). Per germline, CDR1 MDHEN and CDR2 SYDVKM. V was clipped by 10 bases and J by 3 bases, with 18 bases between them. The CDR3 covers 14 residues. The CDR3 DNA reads as TGTGCCATCCTCCCAGGGTTTTCGGACACTGAAGCTTTCTTT. It specifies CAILPGFSDTEAFF.

The chain employs TRBV28 and TRBJ2-1; unclear D gene. Germline lookup yields CDR1 MDHEN and CDR2 SYDVKM. Deletions cut 6 bases from V and 4 bases from J, with 13 bases between. CDR3 size: 14 residues. The CDR3 protein is CASRNYKGYNEQFF. The DNA for the CDR3 is TGTGCCAGCAGGAACTACAAAGGATACAATGAGCAGTTCTTC.

The chain links TRBV27 to TRBJ2-1; 12 nucleotides align to TRBD2. The CDR3 sequence is 16 residues long. Germline V gives CDR1 MNHEY, CDR2 SMNVEV (reference sequence). The ends lost 4 bases at V and 7 bases at J; junction bases unmatched: 8. CDR3 amino acids: CASSSRRLAGANEQFF. CDR3 nucleotides: TGTGCCAGCAGTTCCCGAAGACTAGCGGGAGCGAATGAGCAGTTCTTC.

V and J are TRBV11-2 and TRBJ1-1, with D unclear. The CDR3 spans 15 residues. The V and J ends lost 1 base and 6 bases respectively, with 15 bases between them. The germline V gene has CDR1 SGHAT and CDR2 FQNNGV. CDR3 sequence: CASSLAAGKSAEAFF. As DNA, the CDR3 is TGTGCCAGCAGCTTAGCCGCCGGGAAGAGCGCTGAAGCTTTCTTT.

This chain links TRBV28 with TRBJ1-2; 7 bases map to TRBD1. The CDR3 has 13 amino acids. V shed 5 bases and J 7 bases; nucleotides not matched to a gene: 7. The germline V gene encodes CDR1 MDHEN and CDR2 SYDVKM. The CDR3 nucleotides read TGTGCCAGCAGTCCGGACAGGATCGGTGGCTACACCTTC. It yields the protein CASSPDRIGGYTF.

The chain links TRBV10-2 to TRBJ1-3; perhaps TRBD1 as D (6 bases). The germline CDR1 and CDR2 sequences are WSHSY and SAAADI. The V gene lost 5 bases and the J gene lost 0 bases, with 14 bases spanning the gap. The CDR3 is 16 amino acids. The CDR3 is CASSPAGVVSGNTIYF. CDR3 nucleotides: TGCGCCAGCAGTCCCGCAGGGGTAGTCTCTGGAAACACCATATATTTT.

The rearrangement joins TRBV4-1 to TRBJ1-2; 7 bases are shared with TRBD1. CDR3 size: 13 residues. Germline CDR1 is MGHRA and CDR2 is YSYEKL. V dropped 4 bases and J dropped 12; count of bases not matched to a gene: 11. The CDR3 nucleotides are TGCGCCAGCAGCCGGGACAGTAATATGGCTAACACCTTC. Its translation is CASSRDSNMANTF.

This clone was counted a single time. This chain connects TRBV6-1 to TRBJ2-7, with 9 bases that match TRBD2. The germline V gene has CDR1 MNHNS and CDR2 SASEGT. V was pared by 6 bases and J by 2 bases, with 5 bases of the junction left unmatched. This CDR3 contains 14 residues. CDR3 DNA sequence: TGTGCCAGCAGGGCGGGAGGGAACCCCTACGAGCAGTACTTC. This codes for CASRAGGNPYEQYF.

V gene TRBV14 combines with J gene TRBJ2-3, with 8 bases matching TRBD2. The CDR3 is made up of 16 amino acids. Germline values: CDR1 SGHDN, CDR2 FVKESK. Trimming at V came to 1 base and at J to 6 bases, leaving 9 bases not matched to a gene. CDR3 region: CASSQALAASLDTQYF. The CDR3 nucleotides read TGTGCCAGCAGCCAAGCACTAGCGGCCTCTTTGGATACGCAGTATTTT.